These 15 T cell receptor beta chains were all obtained from the same sample, sequenced in a study of read filtering for tumor transcriptome and immune sequencing. Molecular barcoded adaptors covering alpha/delta and beta/gamma chains were used on 400 to 450 ng RNA. TCRdb re-derived calls from the reads in MiXCR, one entry per CDR3 protein. Altogether around 33,000 distinct CDR3 sequences are present, roughly 18% being singletons, with the ten largest covering 16%. The sample taken for sequencing was a population of CD138-negative cells sorted from bone marrow. Receptors were obtained from a donor aged 40 or older with multiple myeloma.

This clonotype was recorded many times. J is TRBJ2-3 and V is TRBV7-8, with D tentatively TRBD2 (7 bases). The length of the CDR3 is 16 residues. Germline assignment: CDR1 SGHVS and CDR2 FQNEAQ. V was clipped by 5 bases and J by 2 bases, with 17 bases between them. The CDR3, as DNA: TGTGCCAGCAGCCTCCGTCGGCGGGGGCACACAGATACGCAGTATTTT. It yields the protein CASSLRRRGHTDTQYF.

This clonotype was seen more than once but under ten times. A much larger clone is a single base away; this may be a read error. V is TRBV10-1 and J is TRBJ2-3; 8 bases align to TRBD2. The CDR3 sequence is 16 residues long. Germline lookup yields CDR1 WNHNN and CDR2 SYGVQD (reference sequence). CDR3 in DNA: TGCGCCAGCAGTGAGGAGGCGGGGGGCTACACAGATACGCAGTGTTTT. Protein product: CASSEEAGGYTDTQCF.

V is TRBV20-1 and J is TRBJ2-3; 11 positions match TRBD2. Germline values: CDR1 DFQATT, CDR2 SNEGSKA (reference sequence). This CDR3 contains 14 residues. With V trimmed by 5 bases and J by 1 base, 2 bases remained unmatched. This CDR3 is CSAPLAGGTDTQYF. CDR3 in DNA: TGCAGTGCTCCACTAGCGGGGGGCACAGATACGCAGTATTTT.

There are many counts of this clonotype. This chain links TRBV11-2 with TRBJ2-1, with 9 bases identical to TRBD1. V lost 5 bases and J lost 8; bases outside the gene matches: 7. Germline CDR1 SGHAT, CDR2 FQNNGV. The CDR3 spans 14 residues. In DNA form, the CDR3 reads TGTGCCAGCAGCCCGGACAGGGGTAGAGATGAGCAGTTCTTC. Translation gives CASSPDRGRDEQFF.

This clonotype was observed at least ten times. The chain joins TRBV6-1 to TRBJ2-1; no clear D gene. Germline assignment: CDR1 MNHNS and CDR2 SASEGT. Deletions cut 0 bases from V and 3 bases from J, with 12 bases between. The CDR3 loop spans 16 amino acids. CDR3 loop: CASSEAPSPLYNEQFF. In DNA, the CDR3 is TGTGCCAGCAGTGAAGCGCCCTCGCCCCTCTACAATGAGCAGTTCTTC.

This clonotype was counted at least ten times. V usage is TRBV24-1 and J usage is TRBJ2-1, with TRBD1 matching 7 bases. Germline V gene lookup returns CDR1 KGHDR and CDR2 SFDVKD. Trimming took 5 bases from V and 3 from J; bases not matched to a gene: 18. The CDR3 has 19 amino acids. The CDR3 loop reads CATSASSGTEGVVYNEQFF. CDR3 in DNA: TGTGCCACCAGTGCTTCCTCCGGGACAGAGGGTGTGGTCTACAATGAGCAGTTCTTC.

This clonotype was detected many times. The chain recombines TRBV6-5 with TRBJ2-1; 7 bases are a match to TRBD2. This CDR3 is 15 amino acids long. V trimming: 5 bases; J trimming: 1 base; junction bases outside the gene matches: 5. From germline, CDR1 is MNHEY and CDR2 SVGAGI. The CDR3 DNA follows: TGTGCCAGCAGTCTTCTAGCGGTTTCCTACAATGAGCAGTTCTTC. Amino acid sequence: CASSLLAVSYNEQFF.

This clonotype was seen repeatedly, ten times or more. The gene calls are TRBV28 and TRBJ1-6; D is possibly TRBD1 (6 bases). Trimming left V 6 bases short and J 15 bases short, with 12 bases between. Germline CDR1 MDHEN, CDR2 SYDVKM. This CDR3 comprises 11 residues. CDR3 loop: CASRSQGILHF. For the CDR3, the DNA is TGTGCCAGCAGGTCACAGGGAATCCTCCACTTT.

A few counts support this clonotype. CDR3 loop: CSEGGGAGGGADTQYF. Written as DNA, the CDR3 is TGCAGTGAGGGAGGGGGAGCGGGGGGGGGAGCAGATACGCAGTATTTT. The chain joins TRBV20-1 to TRBJ2-3, with 10 positions matching TRBD2. J gave up 4 bases and V 7 bases, and 14 bases lay outside the gene matches. Germline V lookup: CDR1 DFQATT, CDR2 SNEGSKA (reference sequence). The CDR3 loop spans 16 amino acids.

This clonotype was counted many times. The chain links TRBV7-9 to TRBJ2-3; 14 bases are a match to TRBD2. V shed 4 bases and J 2 bases; nucleotides not matched to a gene: 8. This CDR3 has 18 amino acids. Germline lookup yields CDR1 SEHNR and CDR2 FQNEAQ (reference sequence). CDR3 nucleotides: TGTGCCAGCAGCTCCCCGGTGACTAGCGGGGGGGCCACAGATACGCAGTATTTT. It yields the protein CASSSPVTSGGATDTQYF.

By frequency in the sample, this clonotype is medium-sized (0.01 to 0.1%). The V gene is TRBV4-2, the J gene TRBJ2-1, with TRBD2 identical over 8 bases. CDR1 and CDR2 from the germline V gene are LGHNA and YNFKEQ. Trimming took 5 bases from V and 8 from J; bases not matched to a gene: 17. The CDR3 contains 17 residues. CDR3 in DNA: TGTGCCAGCAGCTTGCGGGTAGCGGGGATAGCTTTAGATGAGCAGTTCTTC. Translated: CASSLRVAGIALDEQFF.

This clonotype was counted many times. The V and J genes are TRBV10-3 and TRBJ2-3; 8 positions match TRBD2. This CDR3 spans 14 amino acids. Germline V gene lookup returns CDR1 ENHRY and CDR2 SYGVKD. Unmatched junction bases numbered 1, after V lost 3 bases and J lost 2 bases. The CDR3 coding sequence is TGTGCCATCAGTGACGGGGGGGCCACAGATACGCAGTATTTT. Its translation: CAISDGGATDTQYF.

In its sample, this clonotype was seen many times. The CDR3, as DNA: TGTGCCAGCAGCCAAATGCCGGGACTAGCGGGGCACACAGATACGCAGTATTTT. It yields the protein CASSQMPGLAGHTDTQYF. The rearrangement links TRBV3-1 to TRBJ2-3; 13 nucleotides agree with TRBD2. After removal of 2 bases from V and 2 bases from J, the junction contained 7 bases not matched to a gene. The length of the CDR3 is 18 residues. Per germline, CDR1 LGHDT and CDR2 YNNKEL (reference sequence).

V usage is TRBV7-2 and J usage is TRBJ2-5; TRBD1 matches at 11 bases. This CDR3 has 13 amino acids. The V gene's germline CDR1 is SGHTA and CDR2 FQGNSA. After removal of 5 bases from V and 6 bases from J, the junction contained 2 bases not matched to a gene. The CDR3 loop is CASSKDRGQTQYF. CDR3 DNA: TGTGCCAGCAGCAAGGACAGGGGGCAGACCCAGTACTTC.

This clonotype was recorded at least ten times. The chain joins TRBV6-5 to TRBJ2-5; 11 bases align to TRBD1. The CDR3 has 15 residues. J lost 4 bases, V lost 4 bases, and 5 bases had no gene match. Germline CDR1 reads MNHEY; CDR2 reads SVGAGI. As DNA, the CDR3 is TGTGCCAGCAGTTTGGGACAGGGGGTTCCAGAGACCCAGTACTTC. Protein product: CASSLGQGVPETQYF.